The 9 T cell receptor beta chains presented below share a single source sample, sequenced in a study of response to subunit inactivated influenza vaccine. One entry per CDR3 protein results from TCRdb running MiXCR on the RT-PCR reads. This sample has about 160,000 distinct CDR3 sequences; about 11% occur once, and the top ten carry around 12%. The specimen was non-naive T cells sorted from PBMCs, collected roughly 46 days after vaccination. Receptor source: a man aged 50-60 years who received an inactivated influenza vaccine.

Here the CDR3 reads CASSPNPGLAGADTQYF. The CDR3 DNA reads TGTGCCAGCTCACCCAACCCAGGACTAGCGGGAGCAGATACGCAGTATTTT. The rearrangement joins TRBV18 to TRBJ2-3; 13 bases are shared with TRBD2. The CDR3 extends over 17 amino acids. V was clipped by 3 bases and J by 4 bases; unmatched bases: 7. Germline values: CDR1 KGHSH, CDR2 LQKENI.

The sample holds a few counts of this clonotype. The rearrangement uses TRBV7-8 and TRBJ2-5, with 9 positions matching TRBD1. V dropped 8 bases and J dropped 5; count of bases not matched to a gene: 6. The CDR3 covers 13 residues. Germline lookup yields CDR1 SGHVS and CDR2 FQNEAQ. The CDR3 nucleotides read TGTGCCAGCGCTACAGGGGGCTATGAGACCCAGTACTTC. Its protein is CASATGGYETQYF.

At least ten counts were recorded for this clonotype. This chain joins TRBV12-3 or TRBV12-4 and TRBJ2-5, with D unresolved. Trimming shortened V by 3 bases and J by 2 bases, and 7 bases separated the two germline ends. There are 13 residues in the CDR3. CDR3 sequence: CASSFEQQETQYF. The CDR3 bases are TGTGCCAGCAGTTTTGAGCAGCAAGAGACCCAGTACTTC.

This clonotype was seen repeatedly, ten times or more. This CDR3 is CASSQDWVGRENYNEQFF. For the CDR3, the DNA is TGCGCCAGCAGCCAAGATTGGGTGGGGCGGGAGAACTACAATGAGCAGTTCTTC. The chain links TRBV4-3 to TRBJ2-1, with TRBD2 matching over 7 bases. Per the germline V gene, CDR1 is LGHNA and CDR2 is YSLEER. The CDR3 is 18 residues long. V dropped 0 bases and J dropped 3; count of bases not matched to a gene: 11.

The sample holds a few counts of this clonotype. DNA for the CDR3: TGTGCCAGCAGACCCCCGGGACTAGCGGGAGGGACTATCCCCCCAGATACGCAGTATTTT. This codes for CASRPPGLAGGTIPPDTQYF. The chain uses TRBV27 and TRBJ2-3; 16 nucleotides line up with TRBD2. CDR3 length: 20 residues. The V segment lost 6 bases and the J segment 4 bases; nucleotides outside the gene matches: 16. Germline assignment: CDR1 MNHEY and CDR2 SMNVEV (reference sequence).

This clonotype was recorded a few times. In DNA form, the CDR3 reads TGTGCCAGCAGCTTAGTTAGCGGGGGGTTAAATGAGCAGTTCTTC. Its protein is CASSLVSGGLNEQFF. The V and J genes are TRBV7-8 and TRBJ2-1; the match to TRBD2 covers 10 bases. The CDR3 covers 15 residues. Germline trimming cut 1 base from V and 7 bases from J; bases unmatched to any gene: 4. The germline CDR1 and CDR2 sequences are SGHVS and FQNEAQ.

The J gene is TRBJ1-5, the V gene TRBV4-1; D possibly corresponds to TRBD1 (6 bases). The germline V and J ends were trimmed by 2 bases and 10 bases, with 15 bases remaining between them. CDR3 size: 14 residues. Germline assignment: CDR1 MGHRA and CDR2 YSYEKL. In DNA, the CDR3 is TGCGCCAGCAGCCAAACAGGGCTGCTGGGCCCCCAGCATTTT. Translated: CASSQTGLLGPQHF.

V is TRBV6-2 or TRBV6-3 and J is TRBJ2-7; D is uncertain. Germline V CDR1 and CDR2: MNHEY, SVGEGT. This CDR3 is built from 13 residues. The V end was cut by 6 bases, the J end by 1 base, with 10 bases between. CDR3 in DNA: TGTGCCAGCAGCCCTACAGCATCCTACGAGCAGTACTTC. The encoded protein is CASSPTASYEQYF.

The CDR3 bases are TGTGCCAGCAGCAGGGGCCCAGGTTTTTCCTACGAGCAGTACTTC. Encoded protein: CASSRGPGFSYEQYF. The gene calls are TRBV9 and TRBJ2-7; D might be TRBD1 (5 bases). CDR3 size: 15 residues. Germline CDR1 is SGDLS and CDR2 is YYNGEE. V was pared by 4 bases and J by 1 base, with 15 bases between.